The 5 T cell receptor beta chains given below trace back to one sample, sequenced in a study of a mutant IDH1 vaccine in newly diagnosed glioma. As for time point: baseline, week 1 (first vaccination visit). The treatment is: pre-vaccination baseline after standard-of-care therapy. Using immunoSEQ multiplex PCR, the repertoire was profiled, and TCRdb retains in-frame clones only, with some absent. This table has tens of thousands of clones, roughly 92% appearing once. The specimen comprised PBMCs, sampled from a glioma patient treated with radiotherapy, temozolomide or both. The source is a man aged 18 to 29 with glioma.

This clone has just a few counts. The J gene is TRBJ2-5, the V gene TRBV10-2; 12 nucleotides align to TRBD2. The germline V gene has CDR1 WSHSY and CDR2 SAAADI. CDR3 length: 15 amino acids. J was trimmed by 4 bases and V by 4 bases; bases with no gene match: 4. The CDR3 sequence is CASSAELAGGETQYF. For the CDR3, the DNA is TGCGCCAGCAGTGCCGAACTAGCGGGAGGAGAGACCCAGTACTTC.

The gene calls are TRBV6-1 and TRBJ2-7; 8 nucleotides line up with TRBD2. Germline CDR1 is MNHNS and CDR2 is SASEGT. The CDR3 loop spans 15 amino acids. After removal of 7 bases from V and 3 bases from J, the junction contained 11 bases not matched to a gene. The CDR3 region is CASMASGGSLYEQYF. The CDR3 bases are TGTGCCAGCATGGCGAGCGGGGGATCCCTCTACGAGCAGTACTTC.

CDR3 region: CAWSRLAGGRARELFF. The CDR3 DNA reads TGTGCCTGGAGTAGACTAGCGGGAGGGAGGGCCCGGGAGCTGTTTTTT. The chain is built from TRBV30 and TRBJ2-2; 14 bases align to TRBD2. The V gene's germline CDR1 is GTSNPN and CDR2 SVGIG (reference sequence). V shed 2 bases, J shed 9 bases, and the junction held 8 bases outside the gene matches. CDR3 length: 16 residues.

V usage is TRBV2 and J usage is TRBJ2-1; unclear D gene. CDR1 and CDR2 (germline): SNHLY, FYNNEI. The CDR3 loop spans 12 amino acids. V lost 1 base and J 6 bases, leaving 4 bases between the germline ends. The CDR3, as DNA: TGTGCCAGCAGTGAAGTAGCCAATGAGCAGTTCTTC. Protein sequence: CASSEVANEQFF.

The chain employs TRBV7-2 and TRBJ1-5; D call uncertain. Germline assignment: CDR1 SGHTA and CDR2 FQGNSA. Between the trimmed V and J ends, which lost 3 bases and 4 bases, there was a span of 13 bases. The CDR3 is 15 amino acids. In DNA, the CDR3 is TGTGCCAGCAGCTTTGGACGGAATCCAAATCAGCCCCAGCATTTT. Its protein product is CASSFGRNPNQPQHF.